The T cell receptor (beta chain) described here comes from a study of blood T cell repertoires in COVID-19. Clones were read by immunoSEQ multiplex PCR, and TCRdb kept only the in-frame ones, dropping some. The sample lists about 48,000 clones, about 84% seen once, with under 6% in the top ten. Trimming shortened V by 4 bases and J by 1 base, and 14 bases separated the two germline ends. CDR1 is LGHNA, CDR2 YNFKEQ, per germline. This CDR3 region has 15 residues. V gene TRBV4-2 combines with J gene TRBJ2-7; possibly TRBD1 for D (6 bases). Sample: peripheral blood. The sequence derives from a woman aged 55-70 years with acute or convalescent COVID-19. CDR3 sequence: CASSRERTASYEQYF. The DNA of the CDR3 is TGTGCCAGCAGCCGGGAGAGGACAGCTTCCTACGAGCAGTACTTC.